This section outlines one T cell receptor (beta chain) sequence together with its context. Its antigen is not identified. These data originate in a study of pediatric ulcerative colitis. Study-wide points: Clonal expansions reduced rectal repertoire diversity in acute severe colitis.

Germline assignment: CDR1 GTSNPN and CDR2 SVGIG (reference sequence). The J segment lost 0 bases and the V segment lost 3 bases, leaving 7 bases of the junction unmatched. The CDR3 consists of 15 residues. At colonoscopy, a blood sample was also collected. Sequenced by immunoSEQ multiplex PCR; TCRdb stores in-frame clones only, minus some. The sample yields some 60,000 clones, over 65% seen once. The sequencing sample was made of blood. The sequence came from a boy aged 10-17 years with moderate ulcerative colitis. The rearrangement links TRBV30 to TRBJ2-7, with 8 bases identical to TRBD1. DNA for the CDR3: TGTGCCTGGAGCGACTTGGGGACAGGCTCCTACGAGCAGTACTTC. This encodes CAWSDLGTGSYEQYF.